Shown below are 14 T cell receptor beta chains from a single sample sequenced in a study of OX40 agonist ivuxolimab in advanced cancers. Only in-frame clones appear in the TCRdb table, and some are missing; sequencing was by immunoSEQ multiplex PCR. Of 5,600 or so clones listed, around 81% are singletons. This sample comprised CD4+ or CD8+ T cells sorted from blood, obtained in a trial of the OX40 agonist ivuxolimab. The receptors here all came from an adult with an advanced solid tumor such as melanoma, head and neck, liver or kidney cancer.

The V gene is TRBV2, the J gene TRBJ1-5, with a possible D match to TRBD1 (6 bases). Germline lookup yields CDR1 SNHLY and CDR2 FYNNEI. This CDR3 has 15 residues. V gave up 7 bases and J gave up 0 bases, with 13 bases separating them. The CDR3 is CASKKGDYSNQPQHF. The DNA of the CDR3 is TGTGCCAGCAAGAAGGGGGATTATAGCAATCAGCCCCAGCATTTT.

The chain employs TRBV7-9 and TRBJ2-7; no clear D gene. Trimming took off 5 bases at V and 2 bases at J, with 10 bases between the two ends. Germline values: CDR1 SEHNR, CDR2 FQNEAQ (reference sequence). This CDR3 has 13 amino acids. The CDR3 DNA reads TGTGCCAGCAGCCTCGGGTCAACCTACGAGCAGTACTTC. Amino acids: CASSLGSTYEQYF.

The V call is TRBV20-1, the J call TRBJ2-7; D call uncertain. CDR3 length: 11 residues. Germline loops: CDR1 DFQATT, CDR2 SNEGSKA (reference sequence). The V gene lost 5 bases and the J gene lost 6 bases, with 11 bases spanning the gap. The CDR3 nucleotides are TGCAGTGCTCCCTTGGGTCCCGAGCAGTACTTC. Amino acid sequence: CSAPLGPEQYF.

The chain joins TRBV15 to TRBJ2-3; the match to TRBD1 covers 8 bases. Losses at the gene ends were 8 bases for V and 1 base for J; bases not matched to a gene: 2. The CDR3 has 13 residues. The germline CDR1 and CDR2 sequences are LNHNV and YYDKDF (reference sequence). CDR3 protein: CATSGQGTDTQYF. CDR3 in DNA: TGTGCCACCTCGGGACAGGGCACAGATACGCAGTATTTT.

The chain recombines TRBV10-3 with TRBJ2-7, with 10 bases fitting TRBD2. From germline, CDR1 is ENHRY and CDR2 SYGVKD. V shed 8 bases and J 2 bases; nucleotides not matched to a gene: 12. The CDR3 extends over 16 amino acids. The DNA for the CDR3 is TGTGCCATCGGGGAGGCTAGCGGGGGTGACACCTACGAGCAGTACTTC. Encoded protein: CAIGEASGGDTYEQYF.

The CDR3 reads CASSDGYSNQPQHF. The CDR3 DNA follows: TGTGCCAGCAGCGACGGGTATAGCAATCAGCCCCAGCATTTT. This chain links TRBV6-5 with TRBJ1-5; D is ambiguous. Trimming pared 6 bases from V and 0 bases from J, leaving 9 bases between. The CDR3 loop spans 14 amino acids. Germline loops: CDR1 MNHEY, CDR2 SVGAGI.

The chain carries TRBV7-9 and TRBJ1-1; D uncertain. The V and J ends lost 4 bases and 4 bases respectively, with 13 bases between them. This CDR3 region has 14 residues. CDR1 and CDR2 (germline): SEHNR, FQNEAQ (reference sequence). CDR3 in DNA: TGTGCCAGCAGCTGGACGAGCTCGGGCACTGAAGCTTTCTTT. Translating it yields CASSWTSSGTEAFF.

The chain recombines TRBV2 with TRBJ2-7, with 8 bases aligning to TRBD2. CDR3 length: 18 residues. V was clipped by 3 bases and J by 4 bases; unmatched bases: 17. Germline V gene data show CDR1 as SNHLY and CDR2 as FYNNEI. CDR3 nucleotides: TGTGCCAGCAGTGACCCCGCCGGGGCGGGGGGTCCCGGGTACGAGCAGTACTTC. Translating it yields CASSDPAGAGGPGYEQYF.

Remarks on this clone: An end of the junction differs from the germline gene, which may be a read error. The chain employs TRBV11-2 and TRBJ2-5, with D unclear. Germline CDR1 reads SGHAT; CDR2 reads FQNNGV. The CDR3 spans 15 residues. CDR3 in amino acids: CASSQGQRTAETQYF. CDR3 in DNA: TGCGCCAGCAGCCAAGGGCAAAGGACGGCAGAGACCCAGTACTTC.

The chain links TRBV6-4 to TRBJ2-3, with 7 bases aligning to TRBD2. V lost 4 bases to trimming and J lost 4 bases; unmatched junction nucleotides: 2. CDR3 length: 13 amino acids. Germline-derived CDR1 and CDR2 are MRHNA and SNTAGT. The CDR3 DNA reads as TGTGCCAGCAGTGCCGCGGGGGCAGATACGCAGTATTTT. Amino acid sequence: CASSAAGADTQYF.

This clone showed up just a few times. The J gene is TRBJ2-5, the V gene TRBV15; no definite D call. This CDR3 region has 13 residues. Germline loops: CDR1 LNHNV, CDR2 YYDKDF (reference sequence). The V end lost 2 bases, the J end lost 7 bases, and 11 bases lay between the germline ends. In DNA form, the CDR3 reads TGTGCCACCAGCAGAACCGATGGCGGGACCCAGTACTTC. It yields the protein CATSRTDGGTQYF.

As concerns this clone: One end of the junction fails to match germline, which may point to a read error. The rearrangement joins TRBV6-6 to TRBJ2-7, with 11 nucleotides matching TRBD2. In germline, CDR1 is MNHNY, CDR2 SVGAGI (reference sequence). CDR3 length: 13 amino acids. The CDR3 coding sequence is TGTGCCAGCAGTTCTCCGGGACTAGCGGCCACGAACTTC. This translates into CASSSPGLAATNF.

This clone was seen only once. CDR3 bases: TGTGCCAGCAGCGCAAGAAGCACAGATACGCAGTATTTT. Encoded protein: CASSARSTDTQYF. V is TRBV7-9 and J is TRBJ2-3, with D unclear. CDR1 is SEHNR and CDR2 is FQNEAQ in the germline V gene (reference sequence). CDR3 length: 13 residues. With 5 bases removed from V and 0 bases from J, the gap between germline ends came to 6 bases.

The chain joins TRBV4-3 to TRBJ2-3; tentatively, D is TRBD1 or TRBD2 (6 bases each). Trimming removed 1 base from V and 5 bases from J, with 19 bases in between. This CDR3 comprises 17 residues. Germline assignment: CDR1 LGHNA and CDR2 YSLEER. CDR3 amino acids: CASSQVSDTGTGDTQYF. CDR3 nucleotide sequence: TGCGCCAGCAGCCAAGTCAGTGACACAGGGACTGGAGATACGCAGTATTTT.